The source of this TCR beta chain is a study of T cell responses to AZD1222 COVID-19 vaccine. Study-wide results and limits: Epitopes outside B.1.351 and B.1.1.7 mutated regions reportedly drew nearly half of spike TCRs. Distributed over spike, vaccine-associated CD4 TCRs predominated at 160-218 and 743-854.

V lost 8 bases, J lost 5 bases, and 16 bases lay in between. Germline CDR1 is LNHNV and CDR2 is YYDKDF (reference sequence). The CDR3 extends over 14 amino acids. Clones were sequenced by immunoSEQ multiplex PCR, and TCRdb holds only the in-frame ones, with some missing. The sample holds approximately 67,000 clones, around four fifths seen once. Comments on this clone: The antigen is undetermined.

The chain carries TRBV15 and TRBJ1-5, with a tentative D call TRBD1 (6 bases). The sequence came from an adult who received the AZD1222 COVID-19 vaccine. Sequencing was performed on peripheral blood, taken 28 days after the second AZD1222 dose. The CDR3 is CATARDKWDQPQHF. Written as DNA, the CDR3 is TGTGCCACCGCCCGGGACAAATGGGATCAGCCCCAGCATTTT.